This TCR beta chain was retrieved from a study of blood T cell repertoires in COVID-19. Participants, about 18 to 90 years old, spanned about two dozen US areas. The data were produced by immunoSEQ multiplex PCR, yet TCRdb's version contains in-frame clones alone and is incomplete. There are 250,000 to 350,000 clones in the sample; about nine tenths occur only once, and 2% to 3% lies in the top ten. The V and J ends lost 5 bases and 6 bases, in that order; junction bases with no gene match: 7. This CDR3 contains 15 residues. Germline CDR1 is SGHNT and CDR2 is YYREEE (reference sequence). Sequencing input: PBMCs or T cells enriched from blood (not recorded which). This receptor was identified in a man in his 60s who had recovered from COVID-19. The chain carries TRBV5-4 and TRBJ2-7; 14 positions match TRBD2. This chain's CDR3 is CASRKPGTSGSEQYF. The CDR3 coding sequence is TGTGCCAGCAGAAAACCCGGGACTAGCGGGAGCGAGCAGTACTTC.